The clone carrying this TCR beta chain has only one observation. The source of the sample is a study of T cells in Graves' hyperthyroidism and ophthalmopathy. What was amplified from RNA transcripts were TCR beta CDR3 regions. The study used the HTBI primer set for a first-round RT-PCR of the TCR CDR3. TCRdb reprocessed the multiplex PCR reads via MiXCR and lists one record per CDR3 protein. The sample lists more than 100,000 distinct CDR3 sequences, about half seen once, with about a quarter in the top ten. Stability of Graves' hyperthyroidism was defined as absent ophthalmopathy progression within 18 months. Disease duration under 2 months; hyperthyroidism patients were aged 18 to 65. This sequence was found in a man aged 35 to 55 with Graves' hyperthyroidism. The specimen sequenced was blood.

The CDR3 DNA reads TGTGCCAGCAGCCATACAGCGGGGCCTACGTATAGCAATCAGCCCCAGCATTTT. Protein: CASSHTAGPTYSNQPQHF. The chain combines TRBV7-8 with TRBJ1-5, with a possible D match to TRBD1 (5 bases). The germline gives CDR1 SGHVS, CDR2 FQNEAQ. Deletions cut 5 bases from V and 0 bases from J, with 20 bases between. The CDR3 extends over 18 amino acids.